This T cell receptor (beta chain) was identified during a study of cytomegalovirus exposure and HLA in healthy donors. The CDR3 runs to 16 residues. Germline V gives CDR1 SEHNR, CDR2 FQNEAQ (reference sequence). With 5 bases clipped from V and 5 bases from J, the junction kept 13 bases outside the gene matches. The PCR was carried out with 60 Vbeta primers and 13 Jbeta primers. Data came from immunoSEQ multiplex PCR; TCRdb stores just in-frame clones and leaves some out. The table has approximately 160,000 clones, nearly 80% seen once. This chain connects TRBV7-9 to TRBJ1-1, with TRBD1 matching 8 bases. The sequenced material came from PBMCs. The sequence derives from a male donor in good health and CMV-seronegative. DNA of the CDR3: TGTGCCAGCAGCCGTATACTCGGACAGGGAGGTACTGAAGCTTTCTTT. Its protein product is CASSRILGQGGTEAFF.